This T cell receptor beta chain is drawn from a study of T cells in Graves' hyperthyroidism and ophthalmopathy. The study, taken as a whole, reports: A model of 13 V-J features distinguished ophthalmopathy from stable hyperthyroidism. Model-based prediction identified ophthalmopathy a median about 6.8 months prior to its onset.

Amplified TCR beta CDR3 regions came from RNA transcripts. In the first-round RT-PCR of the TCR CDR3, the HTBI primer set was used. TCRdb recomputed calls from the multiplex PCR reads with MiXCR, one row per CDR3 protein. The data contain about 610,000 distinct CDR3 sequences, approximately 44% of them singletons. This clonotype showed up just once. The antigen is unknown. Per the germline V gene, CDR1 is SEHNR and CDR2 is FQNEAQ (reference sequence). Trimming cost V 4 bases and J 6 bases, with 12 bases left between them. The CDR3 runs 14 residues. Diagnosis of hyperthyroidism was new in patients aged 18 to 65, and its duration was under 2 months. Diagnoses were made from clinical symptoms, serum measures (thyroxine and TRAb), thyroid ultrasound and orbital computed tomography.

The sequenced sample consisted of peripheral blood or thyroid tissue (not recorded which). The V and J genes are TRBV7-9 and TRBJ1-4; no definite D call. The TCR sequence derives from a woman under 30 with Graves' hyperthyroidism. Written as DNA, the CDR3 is TGTGCCAGCAGCTCCACCTCTGGGGATGAAAAACTGTTTTTT. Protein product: CASSSTSGDEKLFF.